The clone carrying this T cell receptor beta chain was seen a few times. The CDR3 totals 15 residues. V shed 7 bases, J shed 5 bases, and the junction held 10 bases outside the gene matches. CDR1 and CDR2 from the germline V gene are MNHGY and SAAAGT. The repertoire was sequenced with immunoSEQ multiplex PCR; TCRdb's copy has only in-frame clones and lacks some. This sample has 2,600 or so clones; roughly a fifth occur once, and the top ten carry roughly 17%. The sample belongs to a study of sequential checkpoint blockade in melanoma. Treatment described: randomized to nivolumab then ipilimumab (arm A) or the reverse (arm B).

The chain combines TRBV6-8 with TRBJ2-3; 9 bases agree with TRBD2. This specimen consisted of tumor tissue (inferred from file names), obtained from a patient given nivolumab and ipilimumab in sequence. This receptor was obtained from a human donor with melanoma. CDR3 sequence (DNA): TGTGCCAGCACGTCGACGCGGGGGGGTAAAGATACGCAGTATTTT. Translated, it gives CASTSTRGGKDTQYF.